These 2 T cell receptor beta chains share one sample of origin, sequenced in a study of T cell repertoires in cytomegalovirus infection. Their specific antigens are unknown. TCRdb analysed the reads with MiXCR anew, one entry per CDR3 protein. The data contain fewer than 900,000 distinct CDR3 sequences, around 29% of them singletons. The specimen comprised cultured CD8+ T cells from PBMCs, sampled from culture after CMV antigen stimulation. These receptors came from a human donor in good health (CMV status not recorded). Some clones in this sample may be carry-over from other donors' samples.

This clonotype was seen more than once but under ten times. The chain recombines TRBV7-8 with TRBJ2-3; no definite D call. Trimming removed 5 bases from V and 0 bases from J, with 15 bases in between. Germline V gives CDR1 SGHVS, CDR2 FQNEAQ. CDR3 size: 16 residues. The CDR3 nucleotides are TGTGCCAGCAGCCCTTATAGCTTCGTGAGCACAGATACGCAGTATTTT. Amino acids: CASSPYSFVSTDTQYF.

This clonotype was counted many times. The chain employs TRBV7-2 and TRBJ1-6, with a possible D match to TRBD1 (5 bases). The CDR3 consists of 18 residues. Between the trimmed V and J ends, which lost 1 base and 1 base, there was a span of 14 bases. Germline lookup yields CDR1 SGHTA and CDR2 FQGNSA. For the CDR3, the DNA is TGTGCCAGCAGCTTAGGGGGGTGGGCAGTGTCCTATAATTCACCCCTCCACTTT. Amino acid sequence: CASSLGGWAVSYNSPLHF.